These 22 T cell receptor beta chains came from one sample sequenced in a study of blood T cell repertoires in COVID-19. Profiling relied on immunoSEQ multiplex PCR, and the TCRdb table lists in-frame clones only, not all of them. There are 350,000 or so clones in the sample; around 89% occur only once, and roughly 6.8% lies in the top ten. Sequencing input: peripheral blood. Receptors originate from a man younger than 30 with active or convalescent COVID-19.

This clone is a singleton in its sample. The chain joins TRBV5-1 to TRBJ2-1, with 15 bases aligning to TRBD2. The germline gives CDR1 SGHRS, CDR2 YFSETQ. This CDR3 contains 18 residues. V dropped 2 bases and J dropped 2; count of bases not matched to a gene: 5. The CDR3 sequence: CASSFLGLAGGPYNEQFF. The CDR3, as DNA: TGCGCCAGCAGCTTCCTAGGACTAGCGGGGGGGCCCTACAATGAGCAGTTCTTC.

The DNA for the CDR3 is TGTGCCAGCAGCCAAGACAGGACAGGGGGCAATCAGCCCCAGCATTTT. It yields the protein CASSQDRTGGNQPQHF. The V call is TRBV4-2, the J call TRBJ1-5; 9 bases line up with TRBD1. This CDR3 is built from 16 residues. Trimming cost V 0 bases and J 2 bases; bases outside gene matches: 2. CDR1 is LGHNA and CDR2 is YNFKEQ in the germline V gene.

This chain connects TRBV7-3 to TRBJ2-7, with TRBD2 identical over 7 bases. V dropped 5 bases and J dropped 9; count of bases not matched to a gene: 10. Germline V gives CDR1 SGHTA, CDR2 FQGTGA. CDR3 size: 13 residues. CDR3 bases: TGTGCCAGCAGCGAAAAGCGGGGTGCTCGGCAGTACTTC. Its translation: CASSEKRGARQYF.

This clone was recorded once. J is TRBJ2-5 and V is TRBV7-2, with TRBD2 matching over 10 bases. Germline lookup yields CDR1 SGHTA and CDR2 FQGNSA. CDR3 length: 16 amino acids. V lost 2 bases and J lost 2; bases outside the gene matches: 5. The CDR3 bases are TGTGCCAGCAGCTTATTAGCGGGAGGCCCACAAGAGACCCAGTACTTC. Its protein is CASSLLAGGPQETQYF. Full variable domain (rest looked up from reference TRBV7-2 and TRBJ2-5): GAGVSQSPSNKVTEKGKDVELRCDPISGHTALYWYRQSLGQGLEFLIYFQGNSAPDKSGLPSDRFSAERTGGSVSTLTIQRTQQEDSAVYLCASSLLAGGPQETQYFGPGTRLLVL.

The chain joins TRBV28 to TRBJ1-5; the D gene is possibly TRBD1 (6 bases). The germline V gene encodes CDR1 MDHEN and CDR2 SYDVKM. This CDR3 is 15 amino acids long. V was shortened by 4 bases and J by 1 base, with 11 bases between the two germline ends. CDR3 region: CASSYRARSNQPQHF. CDR3 coding DNA: TGTGCCAGCAGTTACAGGGCGCGGAGCAATCAGCCCCAGCATTTT.

The V and J genes are TRBV24-1 and TRBJ1-1; D gene uncertain. CDR1 is KGHDR and CDR2 is SFDVKD in the germline V gene. V shed 4 bases and J shed 10 bases, with 15 bases lying between them. The CDR3 totals 13 residues. The CDR3 nucleotides read TGTGCCACCAGTGAGTTGACCGAGACGGGAGCTTTCTTT. Its translation: CATSELTETGAFF.

The CDR3 DNA reads TGTGCCAGCAGAATGGCAGGGGGCCTAGATACGCAGTATTTT. This gives the protein CASRMAGGLDTQYF. The rearrangement links TRBV6-5 to TRBJ2-3; 8 nucleotides line up with TRBD1. V was pared by 6 bases and J by 5 bases, with 7 bases of the junction left unmatched. From germline, CDR1 is MNHEY and CDR2 SVGAGI. This CDR3 is 14 amino acids long.

This sequence joins TRBV21-1 and TRBJ2-3; the D segment call TRBD2 is taken from the table without a DNA check. TRBV21-1 has pseudogene status. The CDR3 totals 15 residues. The CDR3 coding sequence is TGTGCCAGCAGCAAAGTATCCAAAACCCGGGATACGCAGTATTTT. Amino acids: CASSKVSKTRDTQYF.

J is TRBJ2-7 and V is TRBV10-2; D is unclear. CDR3 length equals 15 residues. Trimming removed 2 bases from V and 3 bases from J, with 14 bases in between. Looked up from germline, CDR1 is WSHSY and CDR2 is SAAADI. CDR3 DNA: TGCGCCAGCAGTGAGATTGTCAGAAATTTCTACGAGCAGTACTTC. Translation gives CASSEIVRNFYEQYF.

The chain is built from TRBV28 and TRBJ1-2; 8 bases agree with TRBD1. Unmatched junction bases numbered 5, after V lost 6 bases and J lost 8 bases. There are 12 residues in the CDR3. Germline values: CDR1 MDHEN, CDR2 SYDVKM. The CDR3 sequence is CASRPTGAGYTF. As DNA, the CDR3 is TGTGCCAGCAGACCGACAGGGGCCGGCTACACCTTC.

The rearrangement joins TRBV2 to TRBJ2-1, with 8 bases identical to TRBD2. The V gene end was trimmed by 6 bases and the J gene end by 3 bases; junction bases not matched to a gene: 4. Germline-derived CDR1 and CDR2 are SNHLY and FYNNEI. This CDR3 has 14 residues. The CDR3 region has the DNA TGTGCCAGCAGCGCCGGGACTAGCTACAATGAGCAGTTCTTC. The encoded protein is CASSAGTSYNEQFF.

The genes are TRBV24-1 and TRBJ2-3, with 9 bases that match TRBD2. Germline CDR1 and CDR2: KGHDR and SFDVKD. V gave up 4 bases and J gave up 5 bases; unmatched junction bases: 12. This CDR3 spans 17 amino acids. The CDR3 is CATSEWGGRAVGDTQYF. CDR3 sequence (DNA): TGTGCCACCAGTGAATGGGGCGGGAGGGCCGTTGGAGATACGCAGTATTTT.

The CDR3 DNA reads as TGTGCCAGCTCACCGTCCCGGGTGAACACTGAAGCTTTCTTT. Protein product: CASSPSRVNTEAFF. The chain couples TRBV18 to TRBJ1-1; D is uncertain. This CDR3 has 14 residues. CDR1 and CDR2 (germline): KGHSH, LQKENI. Trimming shortened V by 3 bases and J by 0 bases, and 8 bases separated the two germline ends.

CDR3 region: CASSSLLAGELGINEQFF. CDR3 DNA: TGTGCCAGCAGTTCTCTTCTAGCGGGGGAACTCGGGATCAATGAGCAGTTCTTC. This chain uses TRBV11-2 with TRBJ2-1; 10 positions agree with TRBD2. V was pared by 6 bases and J by 6 bases, with 17 bases of the junction left unmatched. Looked up from germline, CDR1 is SGHAT and CDR2 is FQNNGV. The CDR3 runs 18 residues.

The rearrangement joins TRBV3-1 (or the pseudogene TRBV3-2) to TRBJ1-2; a weak D match, TRBD1 (5 bases). With 2 bases removed from V and 0 bases from J, the gap between germline ends came to 13 bases. Looked up from germline, CDR1 is LGHDT and CDR2 is YNNKEL (reference sequence). The CDR3 runs 16 residues. CDR3 coding DNA: TGTGCCAGCAGCCAAAAGGGGAGGGGACCTAACTATGGCTACACCTTC. Its translation is CASSQKGRGPNYGYTF.

This chain uses TRBV3-1 (or the pseudogene TRBV3-2) with TRBJ1-2; TRBD1 might be the D (6 bases). Germline V gene sequence: CDR1 LGHDT, CDR2 YNNKEL (reference sequence). The CDR3 sequence is 15 residues long. V lost 3 bases and J lost 2, with 13 bases in between. The CDR3 here is CASSHENRANYGYTF. The CDR3 nucleotides read TGTGCCAGCAGCCATGAGAACAGGGCCAACTATGGCTACACCTTC.

V gene TRBV3-1 (or the pseudogene TRBV3-2) combines with J gene TRBJ2-6, with a weak D call TRBD1 (5 bases). The V and J ends lost 4 bases and 0 bases respectively, with 7 bases between them. The germline V gene has CDR1 LGHDT and CDR2 YNNKEL (reference sequence). The CDR3 consists of 15 residues. As DNA, the CDR3 is TGTGCCAGCAGCCCCGACAGCTCTGGGGCCAACGTCCTGACTTTC. Translation: CASSPDSSGANVLTF.

This clone was recorded once. Other DNA sequences in the sample encode the same CDR3. DNA of the CDR3: TGTGCCAGCAGTAGGGGGGGTAACGAGCAGTACTTC. This encodes CASSRGGNEQYF. The chain couples TRBV6-2 or TRBV6-3 to TRBJ2-7, with a weak D call TRBD2 (7 bases). Germline CDR1 reads MNHEY; CDR2 reads SVGEGT. Trimming took 5 bases from V and 5 from J, leaving 10 bases between them. The CDR3 covers 12 residues.

The chain joins TRBV6-5 to TRBJ1-4; 10 nucleotides align to TRBD1. The germline gives CDR1 MNHEY, CDR2 SVGAGI. CDR3 size: 16 residues. The J segment lost 10 bases and the V segment lost 4 bases, leaving 12 bases of the junction unmatched. The CDR3: CASSSGTGTGEGKLFF. As DNA, the CDR3 is TGTGCCAGCAGTTCCGGTACCGGGACAGGGGAAGGAAAACTGTTTTTT.

The chain joins TRBV6-5 to TRBJ2-7; no clear D. Trimming left V 6 bases short and J 6 bases short, with 21 bases between. The length of the CDR3 is 15 residues. Germline CDR1 MNHEY, CDR2 SVGAGI. CDR3 sequence (DNA): TGTGCCAGCAGCCTCACGAGCGCAGATTCCCTCGAGCAGTACTTC. Its translation: CASSLTSADSLEQYF.

This rearrangement joins TRBV28 to TRBJ1-2; 8 bases are shared with TRBD1. Germline V CDR1 and CDR2: MDHEN, SYDVKM. The J segment lost 5 bases and the V segment lost 8 bases, leaving 10 bases of the junction unmatched. The CDR3 length is 14 residues. CDR3 coding DNA: TGTGCCAGCCGGAGCCCGGGACAGGCTTATGGCTACACCTTC. It is translated as CASRSPGQAYGYTF.

The V call is TRBV9, the J call TRBJ1-1, with D possibly matching TRBD1 (6 bases). The CDR3 is 14 amino acids. V lost 2 bases, J lost 4 bases, and 12 bases lay in between. Per germline, CDR1 SGDLS and CDR2 YYNGEE. The CDR3 DNA follows: TGTGCCAGCAGCGTGTCGGGAGGGGGCACTGAAGCTTTCTTT. Protein product: CASSVSGGGTEAFF.